This T cell receptor (beta chain) was identified during a study of cytomegalovirus exposure and HLA in healthy donors. Germline V gene sequence: CDR1 MGHDK, CDR2 SYGVNS. Trimming left V 5 bases short and J 0 bases short, with 13 bases between. This CDR3 is 15 amino acids long. This clone has only a few counts. The antigen remains undetermined. Whole-study findings and limits: Across all donors, roughly uniform sequencing depth was an assumption of the presence/absence analyses. Among the most significant clusters, several appeared linked to common viral pathogens in a later analysis.

Primers included in the PCR were 60 Vbeta and 13 Jbeta primers. Method: immunoSEQ multiplex PCR; TCRdb's copy keeps in-frame clones and lacks some. The sample includes 80,000 to 100,000 clones, just under 80% seen only once; the top ten take about 7.3%. This receptor was obtained from a man aged 30-40 years in good health and CMV-seronegative. Sample: PBMCs. V gene TRBV25-1 combines with J gene TRBJ1-1; D might be TRBD1 (5 bases). This chain's CDR3 is CASSQDNILNTEAFF. CDR3 in DNA: TGTGCCAGCAGTCAGGACAACATATTGAACACTGAAGCTTTCTTT.